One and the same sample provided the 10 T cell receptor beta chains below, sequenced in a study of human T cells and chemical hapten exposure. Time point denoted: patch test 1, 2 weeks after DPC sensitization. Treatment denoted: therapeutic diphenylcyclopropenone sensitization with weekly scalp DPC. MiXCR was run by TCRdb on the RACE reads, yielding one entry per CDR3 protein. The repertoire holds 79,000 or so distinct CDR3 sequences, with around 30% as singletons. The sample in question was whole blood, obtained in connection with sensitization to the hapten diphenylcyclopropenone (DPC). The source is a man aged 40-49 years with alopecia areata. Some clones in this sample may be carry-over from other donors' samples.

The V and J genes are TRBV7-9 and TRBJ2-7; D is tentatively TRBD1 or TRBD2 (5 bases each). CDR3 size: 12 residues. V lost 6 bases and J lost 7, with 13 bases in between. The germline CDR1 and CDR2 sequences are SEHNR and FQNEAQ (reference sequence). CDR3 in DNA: TGTGCCAGCAGACAGGCTCCGGGAGAGCAGTACTTC. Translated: CASRQAPGEQYF.

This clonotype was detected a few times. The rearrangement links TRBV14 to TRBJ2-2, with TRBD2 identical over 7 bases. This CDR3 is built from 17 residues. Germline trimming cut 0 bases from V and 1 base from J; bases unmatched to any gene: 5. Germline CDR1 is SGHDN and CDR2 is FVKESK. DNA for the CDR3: TGTGCCAGCAGCCAAGAGGGCGGGAGACTGAACACCGGGGAGCTGTTTTTT. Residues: CASSQEGGRLNTGELFF.

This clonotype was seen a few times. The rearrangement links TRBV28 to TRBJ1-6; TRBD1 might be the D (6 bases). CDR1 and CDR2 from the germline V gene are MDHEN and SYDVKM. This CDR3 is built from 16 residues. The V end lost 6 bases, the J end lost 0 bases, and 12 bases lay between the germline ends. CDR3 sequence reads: CASRQDSLSYNSPLHF. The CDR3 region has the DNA TGTGCCAGCAGACAGGACAGCCTCTCCTATAATTCACCCCTCCACTTT.

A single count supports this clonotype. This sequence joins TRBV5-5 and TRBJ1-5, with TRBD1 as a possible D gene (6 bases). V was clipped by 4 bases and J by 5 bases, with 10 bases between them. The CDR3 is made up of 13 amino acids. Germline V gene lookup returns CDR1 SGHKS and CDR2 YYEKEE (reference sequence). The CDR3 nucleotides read TGTGCCAGCAGCGCGGACAGCTATCAGCCCCAGCATTTT. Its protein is CASSADSYQPQHF.

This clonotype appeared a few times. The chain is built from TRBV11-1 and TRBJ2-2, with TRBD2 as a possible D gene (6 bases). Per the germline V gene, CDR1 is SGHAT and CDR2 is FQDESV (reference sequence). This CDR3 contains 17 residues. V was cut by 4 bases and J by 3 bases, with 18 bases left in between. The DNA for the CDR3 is TGTGCCAGCAGCTCCAACATCAGGGACTCATACACCGGGGAGCTGTTTTTT. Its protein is CASSSNIRDSYTGELFF.

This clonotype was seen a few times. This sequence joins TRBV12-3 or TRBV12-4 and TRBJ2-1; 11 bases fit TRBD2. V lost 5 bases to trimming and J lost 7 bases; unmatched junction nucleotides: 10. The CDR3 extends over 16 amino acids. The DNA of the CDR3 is TGTGCCAGCAGTCCCTTCTCAGGACTAGCGGGTAATGAGCAGTTCTTC. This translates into CASSPFSGLAGNEQFF.

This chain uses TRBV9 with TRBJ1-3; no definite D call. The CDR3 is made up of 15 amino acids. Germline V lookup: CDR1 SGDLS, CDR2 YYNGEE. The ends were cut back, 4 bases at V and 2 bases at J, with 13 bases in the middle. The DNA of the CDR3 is TGTGCCAGCAGCCCACGCCGAGAGGCTGGAAACACCATATATTTT. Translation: CASSPRREAGNTIYF.

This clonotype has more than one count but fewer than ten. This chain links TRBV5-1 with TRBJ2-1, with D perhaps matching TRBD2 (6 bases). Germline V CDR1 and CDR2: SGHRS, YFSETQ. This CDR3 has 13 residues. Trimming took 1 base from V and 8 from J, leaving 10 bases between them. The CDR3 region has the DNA TGCGCCAGCAGCTTGACTAGCTGGGATGAGCAGTTCTTC. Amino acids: CASSLTSWDEQFF.

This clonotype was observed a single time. The CDR3 region is CASSRTGTSGSSYEQYF. The DNA for the CDR3 is TGTGCCAGCAGTCGCACGGGTACTAGCGGGAGCTCCTACGAGCAGTACTTC. The V gene is TRBV6-5, the J gene TRBJ2-7; 11 nucleotides align to TRBD2. The germline CDR1 and CDR2 sequences are MNHEY and SVGAGI. This CDR3 spans 17 amino acids. V lost 5 bases, J lost 0 bases, and 9 bases stayed unmatched.

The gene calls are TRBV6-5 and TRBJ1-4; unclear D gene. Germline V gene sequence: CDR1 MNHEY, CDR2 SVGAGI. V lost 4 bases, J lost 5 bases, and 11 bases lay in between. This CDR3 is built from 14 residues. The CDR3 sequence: CASSSLGGNEKLFF. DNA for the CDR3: TGTGCCAGCAGTTCCCTGGGAGGAAATGAAAAACTGTTTTTT.